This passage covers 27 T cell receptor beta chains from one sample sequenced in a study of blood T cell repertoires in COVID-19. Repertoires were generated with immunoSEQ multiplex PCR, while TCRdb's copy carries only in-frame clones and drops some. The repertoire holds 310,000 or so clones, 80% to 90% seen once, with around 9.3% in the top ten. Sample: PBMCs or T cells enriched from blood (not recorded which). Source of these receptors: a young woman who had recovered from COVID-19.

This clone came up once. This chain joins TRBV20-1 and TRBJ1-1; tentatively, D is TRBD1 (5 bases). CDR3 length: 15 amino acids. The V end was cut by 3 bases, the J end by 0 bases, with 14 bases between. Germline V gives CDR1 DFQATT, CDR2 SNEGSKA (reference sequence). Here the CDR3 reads CSASRQNIMNTEAFF. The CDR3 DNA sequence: TGCAGTGCTAGTCGACAGAACATCATGAACACTGAAGCTTTCTTT.

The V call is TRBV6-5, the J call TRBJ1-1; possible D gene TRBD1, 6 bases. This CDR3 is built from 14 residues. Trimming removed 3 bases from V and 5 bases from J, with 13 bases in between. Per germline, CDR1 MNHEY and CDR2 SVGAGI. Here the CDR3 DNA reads TGTGCCAGCAGTTATAGGGGGACATTAACTGAAGCTTTCTTT. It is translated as CASSYRGTLTEAFF.

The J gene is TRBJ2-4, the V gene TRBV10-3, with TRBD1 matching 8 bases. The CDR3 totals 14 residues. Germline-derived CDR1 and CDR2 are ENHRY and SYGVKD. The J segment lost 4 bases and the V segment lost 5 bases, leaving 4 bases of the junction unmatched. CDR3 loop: CAISPGTGKNIQYF. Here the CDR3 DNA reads TGTGCCATCAGTCCCGGGACAGGTAAAAACATTCAGTACTTC.

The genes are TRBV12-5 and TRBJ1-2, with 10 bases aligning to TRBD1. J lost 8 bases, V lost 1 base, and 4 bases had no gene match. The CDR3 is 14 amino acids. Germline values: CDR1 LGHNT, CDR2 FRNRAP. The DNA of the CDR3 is TGTGCTAGTGGTTTGGAGACAGGGGGCTGGGGCTACACCTTC. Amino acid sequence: CASGLETGGWGYTF.

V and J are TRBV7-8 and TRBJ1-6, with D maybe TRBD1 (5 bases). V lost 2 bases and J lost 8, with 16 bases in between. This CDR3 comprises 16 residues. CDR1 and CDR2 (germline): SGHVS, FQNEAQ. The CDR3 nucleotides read TGTGCCAGCAGCTTATTATGGCAGGGTGAGGATTCACCCCTCCACTTT. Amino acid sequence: CASSLLWQGEDSPLHF.

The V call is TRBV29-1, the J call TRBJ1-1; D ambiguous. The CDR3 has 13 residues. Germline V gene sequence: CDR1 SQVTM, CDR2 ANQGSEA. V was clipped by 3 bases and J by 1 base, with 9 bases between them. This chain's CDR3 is CSVEKSENTEAFF. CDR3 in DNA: TGCAGCGTTGAGAAGAGTGAGAACACTGAAGCTTTCTTT.

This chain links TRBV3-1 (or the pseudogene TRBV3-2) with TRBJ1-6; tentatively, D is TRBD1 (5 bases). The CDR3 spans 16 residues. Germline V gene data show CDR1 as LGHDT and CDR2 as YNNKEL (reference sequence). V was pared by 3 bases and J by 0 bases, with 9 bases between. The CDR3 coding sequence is TGTGCCAGCAGCCACCACAGGAGCTCCTATAATTCACCCCTCCACTTT. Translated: CASSHHRSSYNSPLHF.

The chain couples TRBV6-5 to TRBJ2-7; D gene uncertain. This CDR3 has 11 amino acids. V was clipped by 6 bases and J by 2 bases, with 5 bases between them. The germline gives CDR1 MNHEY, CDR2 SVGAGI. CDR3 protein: CASSQTYEQYF. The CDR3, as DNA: TGTGCCAGCAGCCAAACCTACGAGCAGTACTTC.

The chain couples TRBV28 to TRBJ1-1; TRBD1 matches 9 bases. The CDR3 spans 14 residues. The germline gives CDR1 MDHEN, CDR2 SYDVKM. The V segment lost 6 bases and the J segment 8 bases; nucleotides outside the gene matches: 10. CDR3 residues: CASRKGTGSWEAFF. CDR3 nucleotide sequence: TGTGCCAGCAGGAAAGGGACAGGGTCTTGGGAAGCTTTCTTT.

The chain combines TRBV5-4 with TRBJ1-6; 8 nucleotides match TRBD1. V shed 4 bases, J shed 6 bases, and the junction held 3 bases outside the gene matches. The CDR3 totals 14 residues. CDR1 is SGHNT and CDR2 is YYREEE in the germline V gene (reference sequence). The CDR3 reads CASSQGQVNSPLHF. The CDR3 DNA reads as TGTGCCAGCAGCCAGGGACAGGTTAATTCACCCCTCCACTTT.

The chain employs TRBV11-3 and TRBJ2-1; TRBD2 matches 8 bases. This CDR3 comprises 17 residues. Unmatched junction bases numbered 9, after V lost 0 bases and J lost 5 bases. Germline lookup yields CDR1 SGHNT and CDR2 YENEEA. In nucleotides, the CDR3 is TGTGCCAGCAGCTTAGAGGGCGGTCGGACTAGCCACAATGAGCAGTTCTTC. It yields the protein CASSLEGGRTSHNEQFF.

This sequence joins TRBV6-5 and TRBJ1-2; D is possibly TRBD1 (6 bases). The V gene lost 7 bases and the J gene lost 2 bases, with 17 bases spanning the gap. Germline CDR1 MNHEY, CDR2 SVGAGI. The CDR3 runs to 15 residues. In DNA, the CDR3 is TGTGCCAGCACTCTTAGGGGGGGATACAACTATGGCTACACCTTC. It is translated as CASTLRGGYNYGYTF.

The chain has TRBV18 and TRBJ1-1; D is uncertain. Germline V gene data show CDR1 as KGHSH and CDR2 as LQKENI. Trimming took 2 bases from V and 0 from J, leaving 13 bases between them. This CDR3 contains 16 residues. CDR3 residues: CASSPSRESMNTEAFF. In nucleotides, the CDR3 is TGTGCCAGCTCACCATCGAGGGAGTCGATGAACACTGAAGCTTTCTTT.

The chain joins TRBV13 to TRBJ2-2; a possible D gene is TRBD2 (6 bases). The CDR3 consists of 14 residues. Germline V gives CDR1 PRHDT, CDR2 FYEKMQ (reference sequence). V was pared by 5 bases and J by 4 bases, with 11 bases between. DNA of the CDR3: TGTGCCAGCAGCGGGCGGGGTGCCACCGGGGAGCTGTTTTTT. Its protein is CASSGRGATGELFF.

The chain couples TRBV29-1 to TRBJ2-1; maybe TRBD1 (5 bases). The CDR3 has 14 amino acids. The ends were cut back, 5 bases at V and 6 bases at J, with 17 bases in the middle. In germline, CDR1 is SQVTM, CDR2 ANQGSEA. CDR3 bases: TGCAGCGTTCCCGATCGCCTAGGGGCCAATGAGCAGTTCTTC. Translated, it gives CSVPDRLGANEQFF.

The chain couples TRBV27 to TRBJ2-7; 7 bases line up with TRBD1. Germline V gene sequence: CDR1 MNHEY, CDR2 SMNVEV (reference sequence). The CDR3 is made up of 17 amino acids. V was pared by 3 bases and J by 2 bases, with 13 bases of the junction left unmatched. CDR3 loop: CASSFPEGGDSPYEQYF. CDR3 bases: TGTGCCAGCAGTTTTCCGGAAGGGGGCGACTCCCCCTACGAGCAGTACTTC.

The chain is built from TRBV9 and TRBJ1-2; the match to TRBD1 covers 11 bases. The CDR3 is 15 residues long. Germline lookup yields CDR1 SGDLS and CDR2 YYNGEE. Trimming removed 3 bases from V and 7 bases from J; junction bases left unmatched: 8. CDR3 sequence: CASSAGTGGQLGYTF. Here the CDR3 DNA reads TGTGCCAGCAGCGCGGGGACAGGGGGTCAACTTGGCTACACCTTC.

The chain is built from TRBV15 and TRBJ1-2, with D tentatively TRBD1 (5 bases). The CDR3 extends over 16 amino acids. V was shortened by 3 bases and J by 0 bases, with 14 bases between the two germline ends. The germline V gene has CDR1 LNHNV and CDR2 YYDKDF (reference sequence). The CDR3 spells CATSRDPQVTNYGYTF. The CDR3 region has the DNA TGTGCCACCAGCAGGGACCCACAGGTTACTAACTATGGCTACACCTTC.

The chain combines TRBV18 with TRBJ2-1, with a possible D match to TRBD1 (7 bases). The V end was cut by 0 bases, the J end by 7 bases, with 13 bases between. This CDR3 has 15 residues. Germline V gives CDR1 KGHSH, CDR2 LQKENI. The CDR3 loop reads CASSPPRRGANEQFF. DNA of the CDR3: TGTGCCAGCTCACCACCGCGCAGGGGGGCAAATGAGCAGTTCTTC.

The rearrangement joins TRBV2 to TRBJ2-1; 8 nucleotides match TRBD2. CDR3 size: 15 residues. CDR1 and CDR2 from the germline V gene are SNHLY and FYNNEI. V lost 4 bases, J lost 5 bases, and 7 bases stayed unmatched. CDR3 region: CASSVVAGTHNEQFF. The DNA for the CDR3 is TGTGCCAGCAGTGTAGTAGCGGGAACACACAATGAGCAGTTCTTC.

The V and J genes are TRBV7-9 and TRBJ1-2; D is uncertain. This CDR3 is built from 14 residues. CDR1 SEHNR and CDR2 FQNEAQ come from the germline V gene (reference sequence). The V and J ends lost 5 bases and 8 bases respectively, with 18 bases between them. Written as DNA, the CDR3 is TGTGCCAGCAGCAGAGGATCGACCTCTGAGGGCTACACCTTC. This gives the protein CASSRGSTSEGYTF.

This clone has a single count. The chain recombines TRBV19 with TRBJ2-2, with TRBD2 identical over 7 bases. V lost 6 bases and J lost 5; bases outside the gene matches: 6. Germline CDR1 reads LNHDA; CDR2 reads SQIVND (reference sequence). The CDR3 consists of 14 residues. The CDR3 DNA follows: TGTGCCAGTAGATGGGCGGGAGAAACCGGGGAGCTGTTTTTT. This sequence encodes CASRWAGETGELFF.

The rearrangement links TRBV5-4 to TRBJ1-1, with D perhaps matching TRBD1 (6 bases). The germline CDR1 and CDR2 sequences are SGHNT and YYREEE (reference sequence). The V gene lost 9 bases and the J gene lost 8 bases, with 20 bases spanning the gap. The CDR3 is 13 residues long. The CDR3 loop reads CATTRGAQGEAFF. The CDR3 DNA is TGTGCCACCACGCGGGGGGCTCAGGGAGAAGCTTTCTTT.

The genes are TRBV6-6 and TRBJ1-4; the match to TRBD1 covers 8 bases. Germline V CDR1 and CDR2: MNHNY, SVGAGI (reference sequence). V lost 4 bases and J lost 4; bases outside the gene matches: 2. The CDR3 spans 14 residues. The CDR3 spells CASSLGQDNEKLFF. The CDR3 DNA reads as TGTGCCAGCAGTTTGGGACAGGATAATGAAAAACTGTTTTTT.

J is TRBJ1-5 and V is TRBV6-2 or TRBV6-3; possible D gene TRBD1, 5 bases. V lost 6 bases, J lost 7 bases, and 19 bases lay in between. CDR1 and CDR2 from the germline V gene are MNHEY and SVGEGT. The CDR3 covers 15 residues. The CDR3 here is CASSSFGGAKQPQHF. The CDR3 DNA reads TGTGCCAGCAGCTCCTTCGGTGGGGCTAAGCAGCCCCAGCATTTT.

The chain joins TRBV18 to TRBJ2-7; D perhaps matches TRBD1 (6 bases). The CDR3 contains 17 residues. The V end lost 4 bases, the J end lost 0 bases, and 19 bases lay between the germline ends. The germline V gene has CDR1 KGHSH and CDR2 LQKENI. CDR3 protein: CASSRVMGHLSSYEQYF. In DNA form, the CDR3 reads TGTGCCAGCTCACGTGTGATGGGACACCTGAGCTCCTACGAGCAGTACTTC.

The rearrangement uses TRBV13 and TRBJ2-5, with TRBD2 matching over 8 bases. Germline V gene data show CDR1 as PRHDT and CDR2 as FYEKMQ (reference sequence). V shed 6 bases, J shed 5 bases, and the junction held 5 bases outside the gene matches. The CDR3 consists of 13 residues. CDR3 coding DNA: TGTGCCAGCAGACTGGGACTAGAGGAGACCCAGTACTTC. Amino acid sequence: CASRLGLEETQYF.